A selection of T cell receptor beta chains follows, all from one sample in a study of cytotoxic CD8 clonotypes in ibrutinib-treated CLL. TCRdb's copy holds only in-frame clones and misses some; the assay was immunoSEQ multiplex PCR. The sample has 15,000 to 20,000 clones, roughly two thirds seen once. Sample: PBMCs, taken before ibrutinib treatment. The receptors originated from a human donor with chronic lymphocytic leukemia. Each CDR3 is given with its conserved first and last residue. A D gene is named only where the DNA matches it firmly. Clone size is given for some rows only: seen once, a few or many times, or a class if the clone is expanded.

j_call	clone_size	v_call	d_call	cdr3_nt	cdr3_aa
TRBJ1-2	-	TRBV15	TRBD1	TGTGCCACCAGCAGAGCTGAGACAGGGGGTGGTGGCTACACCTTC	CATSRAETGGGGYTF
TRBJ2-7	-	TRBV9	TRBD2	TGTGCCAGCAGCGTAGGACTAGCGGGTAACTACGAGCAGTACTTC	CASSVGLAGNYEQYF
TRBJ2-2	few	TRBV5-4	-	TGTGCCAGCAGCTTGGGTCAGGTGGGGAACGGGGAGCTGTTTTTT	CASSLGQVGNGELFF
TRBJ1-3	-	TRBV9	-	TGTGCCAGCAGCGTAGGATCGGGGAGCGGCTCTGGAAACACCATATATTTT	CASSVGSGSGSGNTIYF
TRBJ2-5	-	TRBV5-6	-	TGTGCCAGCAGCCCCCTGATGTCCGACCAAGAGACCCAGTACTTC	CASSPLMSDQETQYF
TRBJ1-3	-	TRBV5-1	-	TGCGCCAGCAATCCAGGTTCCTCTGGAAACACCATATATTTT	CASNPGSSGNTIYF
TRBJ1-5	few	TRBV6-1	-	TGTGCCAGCAATAGGAAGGGAAGTCAGCCCCAGCATTTT	CASNRKGSQPQHF
TRBJ2-3	-	TRBV7-2	TRBD1	TGTGCCAGCAGTCCGGGACAGAATTTAGATACGCAGTATTTT	CASSPGQNLDTQYF
TRBJ1-5	few	TRBV7-9	TRBD1	TGTGCCAGCAGCCGGACAGGGGGAAGCAATCAGCCCCAGCATTTT	CASSRTGGSNQPQHF
TRBJ1-3	-	TRBV9	-	TGTGCCAGCAGCGCCCGAGCCCCAGGGGCCGCCGGAACTGGAAACACCATATATTTT	CASSARAPGAAGTGNTIYF
TRBJ2-7	few	TRBV14	TRBD2	TGTGCCAGCAGCCAACCGGGGGGGCTGGTAGAGCAGTACTTC	CASSQPGGLVEQYF
TRBJ1-5	-	TRBV7-8	TRBD1	TGTGCCAGCAGCCAGACAGGGATGCAGCCCCAGCATTTT	CASSQTGMQPQHF
TRBJ1-1	-	TRBV6-5	-	TGTGCCAGCAGACCTCCAGGCAGGGTCACTGAAGCTTTCTTT	CASRPPGRVTEAFF
TRBJ2-7	-	TRBV7-6	-	TGTGCCAGCAGCTTTCAGGGGGGGCCCCTCTACGAGCAGTACTTC	CASSFQGGPLYEQYF
TRBJ1-2	-	TRBV28	TRBD1	TGTGCCAGCAGGCCGACAGGGGGCTCTAACTATGGCTACACCTTC	CASRPTGGSNYGYTF
TRBJ2-7	-	TRBV19	TRBD1	TGTGCCACATCGTTGATGAACAGGGGAAAAAGCGAGCAGTACTTC	CATSLMNRGKSEQYF
TRBJ2-1	-	TRBV7-9	-	TGTGCCAGCACCTCGACACAGGGGAGGTCTGAGCAGTTCTTC	CASTSTQGRSEQFF
TRBJ1-2	-	TRBV9	TRBD1	TGTGCCAGCAGCGTAGGCCCGCCGGGACAGAAGGGCTACACCTTC	CASSVGPPGQKGYTF
TRBJ1-5	few	TRBV5-8	-	TGTGCCAGCGGCGAAGGGAGTCAGCCCCAGCATTTT	CASGEGSQPQHF
TRBJ2-5	once	TRBV18	-	TGTGCCAGCTCACCCCAGGAAGGAGGGGGAGAGACCCAGTACTTC	CASSPQEGGGETQYF
TRBJ2-3	few	TRBV7-2	TRBD1	TGTGCCAGCAGCTTGATAGGGGGCCTCACAGATACGCAGTATTTT	CASSLIGGLTDTQYF
TRBJ2-3	-	TRBV5-1	-	TGCGCCAGCAGCGAGAGAACACTCACAGATACGCAGTATTTT	CASSERTLTDTQYF
TRBJ2-5	-	TRBV9	TRBD1	TGTGCCAGCAGCACCGCGCAGACAGGGGTCGGGGAGACCCAGTACTTC	CASSTAQTGVGETQYF
TRBJ1-2	-	TRBV7-9	-	TGTGCCAGCAGCTCCTATGTGTCGTGGTCTAACTATGGCTACACCTTC	CASSSYVSWSNYGYTF
TRBJ1-5	-	TRBV7-9	-	TGTGCCAGCAGCTTAGAAGGGCTTCAGCCCCAGCATTTT	CASSLEGLQPQHF
TRBJ2-7	-	TRBV6-5	-	TGTGCCAGCAGTTTGATCCCAGGGGACCCCTACGAGCAGTACTTC	CASSLIPGDPYEQYF
TRBJ1-6	-	TRBV27	TRBD1	TGTGCCAGCAGTTTATTTGCAGGGACAGATTCACCCCTCCACTTT	CASSLFAGTDSPLHF
TRBJ2-3	-	TRBV28	TRBD2	TGTGCCAGCAGTTTGGCTAGCGGGGGGGATACGCAGTATTTT	CASSLASGGDTQYF
TRBJ2-3	-	TRBV7-2	-	TGTGCCAGCAGCTTATCAGGGGGGCCGGGAGATACGCAGTATTTT	CASSLSGGPGDTQYF
TRBJ2-5	-	TRBV25-1	-	TGTGCCAGCGTCCACAGCTCCCAAGAGACCCAGTACTTC	CASVHSSQETQYF
TRBJ2-1	-	TRBV9	TRBD2	TGTGCCAGCAGTGGGACTACCCTGTGGTCTGATGAGCAGTTCTTC	CASSGTTLWSDEQFF
TRBJ1-1	-	TRBV7-2	-	TGTGCCAGCAGCTTAGACACAGGGTCTGAAGCTTTCTTT	CASSLDTGSEAFF
TRBJ2-5	-	TRBV7-2	-	TGTGCCAGCAGCCCAAATGACCTGGCGGAGACCCAGTACTTC	CASSPNDLAETQYF
TRBJ2-1	medium-sized	TRBV6-6	-	TGTGCCAGCAGTACCTACAATGAGCAGTTCTTC	CASSTYNEQFF
TRBJ2-1	-	TRBV10-3	-	TGTGCCATCAGTGGCGAGGTAGAGATGAGTGAGCAGTTCTTC	CAISGEVEMSEQFF
TRBJ1-2	-	TRBV19	-	TGTGCCAGTAGCGAGATTGGGACGGGGGCGAACTATGGCTACACCTTC	CASSEIGTGANYGYTF
TRBJ1-3	few	TRBV6-4	-	TGTGCCCCTACAAGGTGCCCCTCTGGAAACACCATATATTTT	CAPTRCPSGNTIYF
TRBJ2-1	-	TRBV15	TRBD1	TGTGCCACCAGCACACGACAGGGGTGGAGTGAGCAGTTCTTC	CATSTRQGWSEQFF
TRBJ1-2	-	TRBV5-4	TRBD1	TGTGCCAGCAGCCGACACTGGGACAGGGACTACACCTTC	CASSRHWDRDYTF
TRBJ1-2	-	TRBV5-6	-	TGTGCCAGCAGCAGGAGTACTACTTATGGCTACACCTTC	CASSRSTTYGYTF
TRBJ2-2	-	TRBV7-9	TRBD2	TGTGCCAGCAGCTTGGGCGGGAGGAACACCGGGGAGCTGTTTTTT	CASSLGGRNTGELFF
TRBJ1-6	few	TRBV21-1	-	TGTGCCAGCCCTCGGCCACCTGGGAATTCACCCCTCCACTTT	CASPRPPGNSPLHF
TRBJ2-5	-	TRBV21-1	-	TGTGCCAGCCTTAGAGAGACTCCATCCGGGGAGACCCAGTACTTC	CASLRETPSGETQYF
TRBJ2-5	-	TRBV30	-	TGTGCCTGGAGCCCACGGGAAGGAGGGACTCCTGGGACCCAGTACTTC	CAWSPREGGTPGTQYF
TRBJ1-1	once	TRBV18	-	TGTGCCAGCTCACTAAAGGGTGTCGAGACTGAAGCTTTCTTT	CASSLKGVETEAFF
TRBJ2-7	-	TRBV12-5	-	TGTGCTAGTGGTTTGACATACGAGCAGTACTTC	CASGLTYEQYF
TRBJ2-3	-	TRBV11-3	-	TGTGCCAGCGCGGGTGATACGCAGTATTTT	CASAGDTQYF
TRBJ2-1	few	TRBV19	TRBD2	TGTGCCAGTAGTATAAGACCGGGGGGTGAGCAGTTCTTC	CASSIRPGGEQFF
TRBJ2-7	-	TRBV5-6	TRBD2	TGTGCCAGCAGCCCGCCGGGGGGTAGCTCCTACGAGCAGTACTTC	CASSPPGGSSYEQYF